A selection of T cell receptor beta chains follows, all from one sample in a study of molecular identifiers for immune sequencing clone quantification. A single record per CDR3 protein comes from TCRdb applying MiXCR to the PCR reads. The data hold some 100,000 distinct CDR3 sequences, with over 15% observed a single time. What was sequenced was naive CD8+ T cells from blood, with Jurkat cell RNA spiked in. Every receptor here comes from a human donor in good health. Some libraries in this study had Jurkat cell RNA spiked in. Both conserved end residues are part of each CDR3. The D gene is left open where the match is weak. Size is omitted from some rows. Given values are once, few, many or a class for expanded clones.

d_gene	abundance	len	v_gene	j_gene	CDR3aa	CDR3nt
-	many	13	TRBV7-9	TRBJ2-2	CASSPPGSGELFF	TGTGCCAGCAGCCCCCCCGGGTCCGGGGAGCTGTTTTTT
-	many	14	TRBV5-4	TRBJ1-1	CASSLDRASLEAFF	TGTGCCAGCAGCTTGGACAGGGCAAGTTTGGAAGCTTTCTTT
-	many	14	TRBV29-1	TRBJ2-7	CSVEMVGSSYEQYF	TGCAGCGTTGAGATGGTCGGAAGCTCCTACGAGCAGTACTTC
-	-	16	TRBV12-3/TRBV12-4	TRBJ1-5	CASSSPQVRVNQPQHF	TGTGCCAGCAGTTCCCCGCAGGTGCGGGTAAATCAGCCCCAGCATTTT
TRBD2	many	13	TRBV6-5	TRBJ2-2	CASSSLAAGELFF	TGTGCCAGCAGTTCACTAGCGGCCGGGGAGCTGTTTTTT
-	few	13	TRBV7-3	TRBJ2-7	CASGLVPPGEQYF	TGTGCCAGCGGCTTAGTTCCCCCTGGGGAGCAGTACTTC
-	few	15	TRBV13	TRBJ1-4	CASSFWAEGGEKLFF	TGTGCCAGCAGCTTTTGGGCGGAGGGAGGCGAAAAACTGTTTTTT
-	few	13	TRBV7-8	TRBJ2-3	CASSLGPTDTQYF	TGTGCCAGCAGCTTGGGTCCAACAGATACGCAGTATTTT
-	many	11	TRBV6-5	TRBJ1-1	CASRRGVEAFF	TGTGCCAGCAGACGCGGTGTTGAAGCTTTCTTT
-	many	18	TRBV27	TRBJ1-1	CASRDQGFFPQTLAEAFF	TGTGCCAGCAGGGATCAGGGGTTTTTTCCACAAACCCTCGCTGAAGCTTTCTTT
-	many	14	TRBV6-5	TRBJ2-5	CASSYRAGMETQYF	TGTGCCAGCAGTTACAGGGCAGGGATGGAGACCCAGTACTTC
-	many	14	TRBV7-9	TRBJ1-4	CASSFVATNEKLFF	TGTGCCAGCAGCTTCGTCGCAACTAATGAAAAACTGTTTTTT
-	many	13	TRBV4-1	TRBJ2-1	CASSPDRYNEQFF	TGCGCCAGCAGCCCGGACAGATACAATGAGCAGTTCTTC
-	-	17	TRBV21-1	TRBJ1-2	CASSDRQGTKLNYGYTF	TGTGCCAGCAGCGATCGACAGGGGACCAAACTTAACTATGGCTACACCTTC
TRBD1	many	16	TRBV19	TRBJ2-6	CASSIATGAGANVLTF	TGTGCCAGTAGTATTGCCACAGGGGCTGGGGCCAACGTCCTGACTTTC
-	many	15	TRBV19	TRBJ1-5	CASSMGSRSNQPQHF	TGTGCCAGTAGTATGGGGAGCAGGAGCAATCAGCCCCAGCATTTT
-	-	15	TRBV20-1	TRBJ2-3	CSVDLTGSLTDTQYF	TGCAGCGTTGATTTAACGGGATCCCTCACAGATACGCAGTATTTT
TRBD2	many	17	TRBV7-9	TRBJ2-7	CASSLVGSGGNPYEQYF	TGTGCCAGCAGCTTAGTAGGGTCGGGGGGGAATCCCTACGAGCAGTACTTC
-	many	15	TRBV10-3	TRBJ2-5	CAISESGTEWETQYF	TGTGCCATCAGTGAGTCCGGGACCGAGTGGGAGACCCAGTACTTC
-	many	16	TRBV7-6	TRBJ1-1	CASSLTGEFMGTEAFF	TGTGCCAGCAGCTTAACCGGAGAGTTTATGGGCACTGAAGCTTTCTTT
-	many	14	TRBV28	TRBJ2-7	CASSLGRYSYEQYF	TGTGCCAGCAGTTTGGGGCGTTACTCCTACGAGCAGTACTTC